This paragraph reports one T cell receptor beta chain. Its antigen remains unknown. Two replicates of roughly 200 ng each gave 400 ng DNA per sample, survey resolution. Repertoires were generated with immunoSEQ multiplex PCR, while TCRdb's copy carries only in-frame clones and drops some. The sample carries about 1,700 clones, around nine tenths recorded once. This sample was taken from a study of hypomethylating agent response in myelodysplastic syndrome. At the level of the study: Of these patients, roughly six responded (complete response or hematologic improvement) and a few did not.

Looked up from germline, CDR1 is SEHNR and CDR2 is FQNEAQ (reference sequence). J was trimmed by 5 bases and V by 1 base; bases with no gene match: 5. This CDR3 has 15 residues. Study findings and constraints: This small study analyzed only around twelve patients. Richness, rarefaction diversity and clonality did not change significantly after hypomethylating treatment.

The rearrangement uses TRBV7-9 and TRBJ1-2; 9 positions match TRBD1. The sequence was obtained from a human donor with myelodysplastic syndrome. The input for sequencing was bone marrow, taken before or after starting hypomethylating agent treatment for myelodysplastic syndrome (not recorded which). CDR3 in DNA: TGTGCCAGCAGCTTAGACGGGACAGGGCTATATGGCTACACCTTC. This codes for CASSLDGTGLYGYTF.